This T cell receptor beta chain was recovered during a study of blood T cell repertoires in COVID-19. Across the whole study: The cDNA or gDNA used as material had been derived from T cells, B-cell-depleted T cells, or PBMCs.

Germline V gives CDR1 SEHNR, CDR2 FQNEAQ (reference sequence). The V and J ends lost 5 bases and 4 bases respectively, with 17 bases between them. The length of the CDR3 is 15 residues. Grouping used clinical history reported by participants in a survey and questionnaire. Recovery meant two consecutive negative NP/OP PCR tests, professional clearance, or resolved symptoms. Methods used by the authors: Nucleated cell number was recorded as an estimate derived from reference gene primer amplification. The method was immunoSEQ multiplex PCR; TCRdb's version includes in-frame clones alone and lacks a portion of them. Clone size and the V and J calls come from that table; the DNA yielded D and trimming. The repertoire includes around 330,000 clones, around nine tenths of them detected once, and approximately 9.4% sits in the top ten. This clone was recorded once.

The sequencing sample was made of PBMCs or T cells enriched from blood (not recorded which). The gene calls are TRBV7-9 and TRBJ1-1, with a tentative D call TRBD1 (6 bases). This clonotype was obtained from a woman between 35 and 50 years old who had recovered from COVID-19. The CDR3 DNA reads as TGTGCCAGCAGCCGTTCGACTCCCAGGGGCACTGAAGCTTTCTTT. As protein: CASSRSTPRGTEAFF.